This T cell receptor (beta chain) was identified in a study of T cells in Graves' hyperthyroidism and ophthalmopathy (dated by TCRdb to about 2019). Study-level background: Peripheral blood samples were taken at the time of initial diagnosis, prior to any treatment. Following sampling, methimazole starting at 30 mg daily was given to hyperthyroidism patients, and high-dose intravenous methylprednisolone was given to ophthalmopathy patients. A discovery cohort of about a hundred patients, about 43 with Graves' ophthalmopathy and under 60 with stable Graves' hyperthyroidism, was used to find distinguishing TCR V-J signatures. For training and testing, the 95 to 100 patients in the discovery cohort were randomly divided in a 7:3 ratio. TCR Vbeta CDR3 sequencing of 120 to 150 peripheral blood samples (around 45 ophthalmopathy, some 75 hyperthyroidism and roughly 17 progressor patients) is reported in the paper. Thyroid tissue and blood T-cell repertoires from six Graves' hyperthyroidism patients were also compared in the study. Whether ophthalmopathy could be predicted prospectively was tested in an independent validation cohort made up of under 20 hyperthyroidism patients plus 17 patients who later progressed to ophthalmopathy. Study-wide findings and limitations: Sample size was not statistically predetermined, and blinding of investigators to group allocation was not performed. Blood samples also contained most of the expanded thyroid clonotypes (frequency above 0.001), which suggests that blood repertoires may reflect thyroid immune responses. In validation, the model predicted progression to ophthalmopathy a median of roughly 6.2 months before onset, with over 55% sensitivity and around 76% specificity. In cross-validation, a model built on a 13 V-J signature told ophthalmopathy apart from stable hyperthyroidism with approximately 90% sensitivity and 81% to 82% specificity, and in testing the same model reached 80%/75%.

As regards this clonotype: Its antigen is not yet known. Base qualities are not provided; no much larger clone lies one nucleotide away.

The germline V gene yields LGHNA for CDR1 and YNFKEQ for CDR2. V is pruned by 4 bases and J by 2 bases, leaving 7 bases of the junction without a gene match. The CDR3 has 15 amino acids, counting the end cysteine and phenylalanine. Kept here is only the CDR3 DNA, which spans 45 bases and is read in frame from base 1. A patient counted as having stable Graves' hyperthyroidism if no progression to ophthalmopathy occurred over 18 months of follow-up. The hyperthyroidism patients were between 18 and 65 years old and newly diagnosed, with a disease duration of less than 2 months. Patients with uncontrolled infections, other autoimmune diseases, pregnancy or lactation were excluded. Diagnoses were based on clinical symptoms, serum thyroxine and TRAb, thyroid ultrasound and orbital computed tomography. PBMCs were separated from approximately 9.9 ml of fresh peripheral blood using Ficoll-Paque density gradient centrifugation. Total RNA was extracted with Trizol reagent, and quality was checked on an Agilent 2100 Bioanalyzer.

The TCR beta CDR3 regions were amplified from RNA transcripts. The first round of RT-PCR for the TCR CDR3 was performed with the HTBI primer set and the Qiagen OneStep RT-PCR kit. Libraries were constructed in a second round of multiplex PCR, after which size selection and purification were carried out. The libraries were sequenced on an Illumina HiSeq2000 using paired-end 100 bp reads. As for the original processing: SOAPnuke was used to process the raw data, removing reads that contained adapters or uncalled bases, had a mean Phred below 15, or lacked an exact match to the constant primer or identifier. COPE v1.2.5 was used to merge the high-quality paired reads, and each unique nucleotide sequence was defined as a clonotype. MiTCR v1.1 was used to align clonotypes to the IMGT TRBV, TRBD and TRBJ reference segments. Only V-J combinations with frequency above 0.0001, covering 99% to 99.2% of repertoires, were analysed. The TCS score was defined as the ratio of F50 (clonal expansion) to E x V (chaos), calculated using BLOSUM62-based TCRdist between CDR3 peptides within each V-J. Welch's t-statistics and random forest reduced roughly 500 V-J features to roughly 13, which were used in a naive Bayes classifier (R e1071). Using fastp at Q25 and MiXCR, TCRdb reprocessed the public reads and kept productive beta chains. Entries are consolidated by CDR3 protein sequence, retaining the most common genes and DNA. None of the V and J calls come from the authors' own analysis; TCRdb made them. Here the sample has 600,000 to 650,000 distinct CDR3 sequences; 15% to 20% occur a single time. The ten largest clones capture 3% to 4.5% of the sample.

The chain couples TRBV4-2 to TRBJ1-2, with TRBD1 matching 7 junction bases. The sequence was obtained from a woman in her 30s with Graves' hyperthyroidism. The specimen sequenced was blood. The CDR3 corresponds to CASSRSRQGNYGYTF. The nucleotides read TGTGCCAGCAGCCGGTCTAGACAGGGAAACTATGGCTACACCTTC.